This entry concerns a single T cell receptor beta chain. Trimming removed 6 bases at V and 3 bases at J, with 15 bases between. The CDR3 spans 14 residues. Germline CDR1 is ENHRY and CDR2 is SYGVKD. The data were obtained in a study of blood T cell repertoires in COVID-19. In the study overall: The analysed material was cDNA or gDNA that came from T cells, B-cell-depleted T cells, or PBMCs.

The Seattle site enrolled patients during active infection and followed them longitudinally. How the authors handled the data: Estimation of nucleated cell counts relied on the amplification of reference gene primers. Assay: immunoSEQ multiplex PCR; the TCRdb copy retains only in-frame clones and omits some. V, J and clone size derive from that table, while D and trimming were established from the DNA sequence. Of 150,000 to 200,000 clones detected, 80% to 90% appear once; the ten largest clones hold roughly 9.7%. Sequencing was done on a sample of peripheral blood. This TCR derives from a woman aged 55-70 years with COVID-19, enrolled during active disease. The chain uses TRBV10-3 and TRBJ2-7, with a weak D call TRBD1 (6 bases). In nucleotides, the CDR3 is TGTGCCATCAGGGACGACAGGCGAATCTACGAGCAGTACTTC. Protein product: CAIRDDRRIYEQYF.